This paragraph reports one T cell receptor (beta chain). This specimen comes from a study of blood T cell repertoires in COVID-19. V shed 3 bases, J shed 5 bases, and the junction held 1 base outside the gene matches. This CDR3 comprises 13 residues. In germline, CDR1 is KGHSH, CDR2 LQKENI. TCRdb's copy holds only in-frame clones and misses some; the assay was immunoSEQ multiplex PCR. Of 90,000 to 120,000 clones in the sample, approximately 80% were seen once. The specimen sequenced was peripheral blood. The chain recombines TRBV18 with TRBJ2-4, with 7 bases identical to TRBD1. The clonotype comes from a man between 65 and 80 years old with acute or convalescent COVID-19. The CDR3: CASSPGTENIQYF. CDR3 nucleotides: TGTGCCAGCTCACCCGGGACAGAAAACATTCAGTACTTC.